The 18 T cell receptor beta chains below were found in one sample sequenced in a study of blood T cell repertoires in COVID-19. The repertoire was sequenced with immunoSEQ multiplex PCR; TCRdb's copy has only in-frame clones and lacks some. This sample has roughly 100,000 clones, with over 80% found just once. The specimen sequenced was peripheral blood. Source of these receptors: a man in his fifties or sixties with active COVID-19.

The chain joins TRBV28 to TRBJ1-5, with D maybe TRBD1 (5 bases). Germline assignment: CDR1 MDHEN and CDR2 SYDVKM. The CDR3 consists of 16 residues. With 5 bases removed from V and 4 bases from J, the gap between germline ends came to 18 bases. The CDR3 DNA is TGTGCCAGCAGTCCCCATCAGGGTTTCAAAAATCAGCCCCAGCATTTT. Encoded protein: CASSPHQGFKNQPQHF.

The genes are TRBV5-4 and TRBJ2-2; tentatively, D is TRBD2 (7 bases). The CDR3 runs to 14 residues. Germline V gene lookup returns CDR1 SGHNT and CDR2 YYREEE (reference sequence). Deletions cut 2 bases from V and 5 bases from J, with 10 bases between. The chain's CDR3 is CASSLQGGTGELFF. CDR3 DNA sequence: TGTGCCAGCAGCTTACAGGGAGGGACCGGGGAGCTGTTTTTT.

This clone was seen more than once but under ten times. This chain joins TRBV27 and TRBJ2-1; 9 bases line up with TRBD2. The germline CDR1 and CDR2 sequences are MNHEY and SMNVEV (reference sequence). V trimming: 5 bases; J trimming: 7 bases; junction bases outside the gene matches: 18. The CDR3 totals 18 residues. The CDR3 spells CASSPSGGLAIISNEQFF. CDR3 DNA sequence: TGTGCCAGCAGTCCCTCCGGGGGACTAGCTATCATTTCGAATGAGCAGTTCTTC.

The chain has TRBV3-1 (or the pseudogene TRBV3-2) and TRBJ1-6; possible D gene TRBD1, 6 bases. Per the germline V gene, CDR1 is LGHDT and CDR2 is YNNKEL (reference sequence). The V end was cut by 5 bases, the J end by 10 bases, with 12 bases between. The CDR3 is 13 residues long. CDR3: CASSTGSYSPLHF. The CDR3 nucleotides read TGTGCCAGCAGCACAGGGTCCTACTCACCCCTCCACTTT.

The V call is TRBV9, the J call TRBJ2-5; possibly TRBD1 for D (6 bases). Germline loops: CDR1 SGDLS, CDR2 YYNGEE. The V end lost 3 bases, the J end lost 1 base, and 10 bases lay between the germline ends. The CDR3 consists of 14 residues. The CDR3 loop reads CASSGRDTQETQYF. The CDR3 coding sequence is TGTGCCAGCAGCGGCCGGGACACCCAAGAGACCCAGTACTTC.

The V and J genes are TRBV5-6 and TRBJ2-3, with 7 nucleotides matching TRBD2. The germline gives CDR1 SGHDT, CDR2 YYEEEE. The CDR3 is made up of 18 amino acids. Trimming cost V 2 bases and J 2 bases; bases outside gene matches: 14. The DNA of the CDR3 is TGTGCCAGCAGCTTTCTTCGCGGTCTAGCGGATTTCACAGATACGCAGTATTTT. The encoded protein is CASSFLRGLADFTDTQYF.

The V and J genes are TRBV5-1 and TRBJ2-5; tentatively, D is TRBD2 (6 bases). The CDR3 consists of 14 residues. Germline V gene lookup returns CDR1 SGHRS and CDR2 YFSETQ. Trimming removed 4 bases at V and 3 bases at J, with 13 bases between. CDR3 DNA: TGCGCCAGCAGCGGGGGGACCTTCAAAGAGACCCAGTACTTC. Translation: CASSGGTFKETQYF. Filled out from reference TRBV5-1 and TRBJ2-5, the complete variable domain reads KAGVTQTPRYLIKTRGQQVTLSCSPISGHRSVSWYQQTPGQGLQFLFEYFSETQRNKGNFPGRFSGRQFSNSRSEMNVSTLELGDSALYLCASSGGTFKETQYFGPGTRLLVL.

This chain links TRBV19 with TRBJ1-1; D gene uncertain. The CDR3 length is 13 residues. Germline V CDR1 and CDR2: LNHDA, SQIVND (reference sequence). V was pared by 5 bases and J by 1 base, with 8 bases between. The DNA for the CDR3 is TGTGCCAGTAGTCTACCCCCGAACACTGAAGCTTTCTTT. Amino acids: CASSLPPNTEAFF.

The chain couples TRBV11-3 to TRBJ2-1; possibly TRBD2 for D (6 bases). CDR3 length: 15 residues. CDR1 and CDR2 (germline): SGHNT, YENEEA. V dropped 5 bases and J dropped 0 bases, with 11 bases sitting between them. The CDR3 region is CASSPRGYSYNEQFF. The CDR3 nucleotides are TGTGCCAGCAGCCCCCGGGGGTACTCCTACAATGAGCAGTTCTTC.

The chain employs TRBV11-2 and TRBJ1-1; D remains ambiguous. This CDR3 is built from 13 residues. The V end lost 3 bases, the J end lost 10 bases, and 15 bases lay between the germline ends. Germline V gene lookup returns CDR1 SGHAT and CDR2 FQNNGV. The CDR3 is CASSFGLQMGAFF. The CDR3 coding sequence is TGTGCCAGCAGCTTTGGGCTCCAGATGGGAGCTTTCTTT.

This chain joins TRBV28 and TRBJ2-1; 14 bases are a match to TRBD2. Germline CDR1 and CDR2: MDHEN and SYDVKM. The trim removed 4 bases at V and 6 bases at J, leaving 5 bases unmatched. This CDR3 has 16 residues. Here the CDR3 DNA reads TGTGCCAGCAGTTCCTCGGGACTAGCGGGAGTCAATGAGCAGTTCTTC. Its protein is CASSSSGLAGVNEQFF.

The rearrangement joins TRBV19 to TRBJ2-1, with 9 bases aligning to TRBD2. Trimming took 3 bases from V and 2 from J; bases not matched to a gene: 2. This CDR3 is built from 15 residues. CDR1 LNHDA and CDR2 SQIVND come from the germline V gene (reference sequence). The CDR3 spells CASSMGLAPYNEQFF. The CDR3 region has the DNA TGTGCCAGTAGTATGGGACTAGCCCCCTACAATGAGCAGTTCTTC.

The chain carries TRBV5-4 and TRBJ2-2; a weak D match, TRBD1 (5 bases). V lost 0 bases and J 4 bases, leaving 13 bases between the germline ends. Per the germline V gene, CDR1 is SGHNT and CDR2 is YYREEE (reference sequence). The CDR3 is 16 amino acids. Here the CDR3 DNA reads TGTGCCAGCAGCTTGGTGGGGCAGCCACTCACCGGGGAGCTGTTTTTT. It translates to CASSLVGQPLTGELFF.

As to this clone: Germline is not matched at one junction end, which may reflect a read error. The chain is built from TRBV28 and TRBJ1-3; D not certain. In germline, CDR1 is MDHEN, CDR2 SYDVKM. This CDR3 spans 14 amino acids. DNA for the CDR3: TGTGCCAGCAGTCCATGGTTGGCTGGTAACACCATATATTTT. Translated, it gives CASSPWLAGNTIYF.

The gene calls are TRBV30 and TRBJ1-6; tentatively, D is TRBD1 (6 bases). Germline CDR1 is GTSNPN and CDR2 is SVGIG (reference sequence). V dropped 3 bases and J dropped 7 bases, with 13 bases sitting between them. The CDR3 covers 14 residues. The CDR3 bases are TGTGCCTGGAGCGGGACAAGGCACAATTCACCCCTCCACTTT. Translated: CAWSGTRHNSPLHF.

The V call is TRBV5-1, the J call TRBJ2-1; TRBD2 aligns across 12 bases. Germline V gene data show CDR1 as SGHRS and CDR2 as YFSETQ. The CDR3 is 15 amino acids. J gave up 6 bases and V 0 bases, and 1 base lay outside the gene matches. The CDR3 DNA reads TGCGCCAGCAGCTTGGGGACTAGCGGGACCAATGAGCAGTTCTTC. Translating it yields CASSLGTSGTNEQFF. Together with reference TRBV5-1 and TRBJ2-1, the CDR3 gives the full variable domain: KAGVTQTPRYLIKTRGQQVTLSCSPISGHRSVSWYQQTPGQGLQFLFEYFSETQRNKGNFPGRFSGRQFSNSRSEMNVSTLELGDSALYLCASSLGTSGTNEQFFGPGTRLTVL.

The CDR3 loop is CASSRDRSATNEKLFF. The CDR3 bases are TGTGCCAGCAGCCGGGACAGGTCTGCAACTAATGAAAAACTGTTTTTT. The gene calls are TRBV2 and TRBJ1-4; 8 bases align to TRBD1. Germline values: CDR1 SNHLY, CDR2 FYNNEI. This CDR3 contains 16 residues. Losses at the gene ends were 6 bases for V and 0 bases for J; bases not matched to a gene: 6.

A single count supports this clone. J is TRBJ2-2 and V is TRBV5-8; 12 positions agree with TRBD1. Germline V gene lookup returns CDR1 SGHTS and CDR2 YDEGEE. The CDR3 totals 17 residues. V gave up 3 bases and J gave up 3 bases; unmatched junction bases: 6. The CDR3 DNA is TGTGCCAGCAGCTCGGCCGGGACAGGGGGCGACACCGGGGAGCTGTTTTTT. It encodes CASSSAGTGGDTGELFF.